The 22 T cell receptor beta chains presented below share a single source sample, sequenced in a study of shared clonotypes between healthy human individuals. The repertoire was sequenced with immunoSEQ multiplex PCR; TCRdb's copy has only in-frame clones and lacks some. The sample contains under 2,500,000 clones, approximately 96% of which appear only once. Material: naive CD4+ T cells sorted from blood. The subset is: CD45RA+ positively selected. These receptor sequences come from a man aged 18 to 29 in good health.

The chain recombines TRBV11-2 with TRBJ2-7; TRBD1 aligns across 9 bases. The germline V gene encodes CDR1 SGHAT and CDR2 FQNNGV. Trimming removed 5 bases from V and 6 bases from J; junction bases left unmatched: 8. The CDR3 totals 14 residues. The CDR3 here is CASSLDRGDLEQYF. DNA of the CDR3: TGTGCCAGCAGCCTTGACAGGGGGGATCTCGAGCAGTACTTC.

The CDR3 region is CASSAGLAGGTQYF. In nucleotides, the CDR3 is TGTGCCAGCAGCGCGGGACTAGCGGGAGGAACGCAGTATTTT. The chain has TRBV5-4 and TRBJ2-3; 15 bases align to TRBD2. V lost 4 bases, J lost 9 bases, and 3 bases stayed unmatched. The CDR3 covers 14 residues. Per germline, CDR1 SGHNT and CDR2 YYREEE (reference sequence).

V and J are TRBV30 and TRBJ1-2; TRBD1 aligns across 7 bases. The ends lost 5 bases at V and 9 bases at J; junction bases unmatched: 6. Germline CDR1 reads GTSNPN; CDR2 reads SVGIG (reference sequence). This CDR3 is 11 amino acids long. CDR3 protein: CAWGQGGSYTF. For the CDR3, the DNA is TGTGCCTGGGGTCAGGGGGGGAGCTACACCTTC.

This sequence joins TRBV5-1 and TRBJ2-7; 8 bases fit TRBD1. With 4 bases clipped from V and 5 bases from J, the junction kept 11 bases outside the gene matches. This CDR3 contains 15 residues. CDR1 is SGHRS and CDR2 is YFSETQ in the germline V gene. The CDR3: CASSPTGTGTNEQYF. The CDR3 bases are TGCGCCAGCAGCCCTACCGGGACAGGAACTAACGAGCAGTACTTC.

As DNA, the CDR3 is TGCGCCAGCAGTCCGACAGGGGGGCTTGTTAATTCACCCCTCCACTTT. Translation gives CASSPTGGLVNSPLHF. J is TRBJ1-6 and V is TRBV5-1; 9 bases are shared with TRBD1. Germline values: CDR1 SGHRS, CDR2 YFSETQ. This CDR3 has 16 residues. The V segment lost 5 bases and the J segment 6 bases; nucleotides outside the gene matches: 9.

This clone was detected once. The chain links TRBV7-8 to TRBJ1-2; no reliable D call. The CDR3 extends over 11 amino acids. CDR1 is SGHVS and CDR2 is FQNEAQ in the germline V gene. Deletions cut 5 bases from V and 6 bases from J, with 7 bases between. CDR3 region: CASSTLDGYTF. The CDR3, as DNA: TGTGCCAGCAGCACACTAGATGGCTACACCTTC.

The chain joins TRBV19 to TRBJ1-3, with 8 bases fitting TRBD1. The CDR3 runs 16 residues. Germline V gene sequence: CDR1 LNHDA, CDR2 SQIVND (reference sequence). Trimming removed 7 bases from V and 2 bases from J; junction bases left unmatched: 10. The CDR3 reads CASIPTGQGTGNTIYF. DNA for the CDR3: TGTGCCAGTATCCCAACCGGACAGGGAACTGGAAACACCATATATTTT.

The chain has TRBV7-9 and TRBJ1-1; the match to TRBD1 covers 7 bases. CDR1 is SEHNR, CDR2 FQNEAQ, per germline (reference sequence). The junction had 11 bases not matched to a gene; V was cut back by 4 bases and J by 0 bases. The CDR3 runs 17 residues. CDR3 sequence: CASSWGTATNLNTEAFF. CDR3 bases: TGTGCCAGCAGCTGGGGGACAGCTACGAATTTGAACACTGAAGCTTTCTTT. Full variable domain (rest looked up from reference TRBV7-9 and TRBJ1-1): DTGVSQNPRHKITKRGQNVTFRCDPISEHNRLYWYRQTLGQGPEFLTYFQNEAQLEKSRLLSDRFSAERPKGSFSTLEIQRTEQGDSAMYLCASSWGTATNLNTEAFFGQGTRLTVV.

This sequence joins TRBV7-2 and TRBJ2-3; D may be TRBD1 or TRBD2 (5 bases each). Trimming shortened V by 7 bases and J by 6 bases, and 11 bases separated the two germline ends. The CDR3 runs to 12 residues. The germline V gene encodes CDR1 SGHTA and CDR2 FQGNSA. This chain's CDR3 is CASNSWGDTQYF. Written as DNA, the CDR3 is TGTGCCAGCAACTCCTGGGGGGATACGCAGTATTTT.

This clone appeared a single time. The chain employs TRBV15 and TRBJ2-2; D tentatively fits TRBD1 or TRBD2 (5 bases each). V lost 3 bases and J lost 9, with 23 bases in between. CDR1 LNHNV and CDR2 YYDKDF come from the germline V gene (reference sequence). The CDR3 has 17 amino acids. The CDR3: CATSRGGQGIFSWELFF. The CDR3 nucleotides are TGTGCCACCAGCAGGGGCGGGCAGGGAATCTTCTCCTGGGAGCTGTTTTTT.

The rearrangement joins TRBV10-3 to TRBJ2-2; 9 bases are shared with TRBD1. The CDR3 totals 16 residues. The V and J ends lost 6 bases and 0 bases, in that order; junction bases with no gene match: 5. CDR1 and CDR2 from the germline V gene are ENHRY and SYGVKD. Here the CDR3 DNA reads TGTGCCATCAGAGGGACAGGGAATGCGAACACCGGGGAGCTGTTTTTT. Its protein is CAIRGTGNANTGELFF.

This clone has more than one count but fewer than ten. The chain uses TRBV10-3 and TRBJ1-1; D gene uncertain. Per the germline V gene, CDR1 is ENHRY and CDR2 is SYGVKD. V shed 1 base and J shed 8 bases, with 11 bases lying between them. There are 13 residues in the CDR3. In DNA, the CDR3 is TGTGCCATCAGTGAGTTGCGGCAGGAGGAAGCTTTCTTT. Its translation is CAISELRQEEAFF.

This clone came up once. The chain is built from TRBV4-3 and TRBJ2-7; unclear D gene. The CDR3 has 15 residues. Per germline, CDR1 LGHNA and CDR2 YSLEER. With 0 bases removed from V and 0 bases from J, the gap between germline ends came to 9 bases. The CDR3 reads CASSQEPSTSYEQYF. The CDR3 region has the DNA TGCGCCAGCAGCCAAGAACCCTCGACCTCCTACGAGCAGTACTTC.

The V and J genes are TRBV18 and TRBJ2-5; the D gene is possibly TRBD1 (6 bases). V was pared by 3 bases and J by 5 bases, with 16 bases between. The CDR3 is made up of 15 amino acids. Germline V gives CDR1 KGHSH, CDR2 LQKENI. As DNA, the CDR3 is TGTGCCAGCTCACCGATTGTGACAGGTCACGAGACCCAGTACTTC. The encoded protein is CASSPIVTGHETQYF.

This clone has just one count. Mismatch with germline at one junction end may stem from a read error. The chain employs TRBV10-1 and TRBJ2-5; 10 bases map to TRBD2. The germline V gene encodes CDR1 WNHNN and CDR2 SYGVQD (reference sequence). CDR3 length equals 12 residues. The CDR3 loop is CASSGGGSGRDF. Here the CDR3 DNA reads TGCGCCAGCAGTGGGGGGGGGAGCGGGAGGGACTTC.

Notes on this clone: The sample contains more than one DNA sequence encoding this CDR3. This chain's CDR3 is CSAGGNEKLFF. CDR3 nucleotide sequence: TGCAGTGCGGGAGGGAATGAAAAACTGTTTTTT. The chain joins TRBV20-1 to TRBJ1-4, with D unclear. This CDR3 comprises 11 residues. With 6 bases removed from V and 5 bases from J, the gap between germline ends came to 7 bases. The germline CDR1 and CDR2 sequences are DFQATT and SNEGSKA (reference sequence).

The sample holds a few counts of this clone. This chain links TRBV5-4 with TRBJ1-3; D is uncertain. Trimming stripped 0 bases from V and 1 base from J, with 2 bases between. This CDR3 is built from 13 residues. Germline-derived CDR1 and CDR2 are SGHNT and YYREEE (reference sequence). CDR3 in DNA: TGTGCCAGCAGCTTGGTGTCTGGAAACACCATATATTTT. Translating it yields CASSLVSGNTIYF.

This sequence joins TRBV4-1 and TRBJ1-2; D is uncertain. V was clipped by 1 base and J by 4 bases, with 7 bases between them. The CDR3 sequence is 13 residues long. The germline gives CDR1 MGHRA, CDR2 YSYEKL. The CDR3 DNA is TGCGCCAGCAGCCAAGGCCCCGTCTATGGCTACACCTTC. Translated, it gives CASSQGPVYGYTF.

The genes are TRBV11-2 and TRBJ2-4; D gene uncertain. V was clipped by 4 bases and J by 0 bases, with 4 bases between them. The CDR3 consists of 13 residues. Per germline, CDR1 SGHAT and CDR2 FQNNGV. CDR3 sequence: CASSSLAKNIQYF. In nucleotides, the CDR3 is TGTGCCAGCAGCTCCCTAGCCAAAAACATTCAGTACTTC. Drawing the rest from reference TRBV11-2 and TRBJ2-4, the complete variable domain is EAGVAQSPRYKIIEKRQSVAFWCNPISGHATLYWYQQILGQGPKLLIQFQNNGVVDDSQLPKDRFSAERLKGVDSTLKIQPAKLEDSAVYLCASSSLAKNIQYFGAGTRLSVL.

The chain is built from TRBV6-6 and TRBJ2-7; TRBD1 aligns across 7 bases. The CDR3 contains 13 residues. CDR1 is MNHNY and CDR2 is SVGAGI in the germline V gene (reference sequence). V lost 7 bases and J lost 4; bases outside the gene matches: 7. Written as DNA, the CDR3 is TGTGCCAGCATGAAAACAGGGGTGTACGAGCAGTACTTC. This codes for CASMKTGVYEQYF.

Note on this clone: The sample contains more than one DNA sequence encoding this CDR3. The chain links TRBV28 to TRBJ2-3; D unresolved. CDR3 length: 13 residues. The V gene lost 5 bases and the J gene lost 5 bases, with 11 bases spanning the gap. Germline CDR1 reads MDHEN; CDR2 reads SYDVKM. The CDR3 nucleotides read TGTGCCAGCAGTCTTGTCGGAAGAGATACGCAGTATTTT. Its translation: CASSLVGRDTQYF.

This rearrangement joins TRBV6-5 to TRBJ1-2, with D possibly matching TRBD1 (5 bases). Germline V gives CDR1 MNHEY, CDR2 SVGAGI. The CDR3 loop spans 13 amino acids. V was pared by 5 bases and J by 5 bases, with 12 bases between. The DNA of the CDR3 is TGTGCCAGCAGTCGGGTGGGGGTTTATGGCTACACCTTC. It is translated as CASSRVGVYGYTF.